This passage covers 30 T cell receptor beta chains from one sample sequenced in a study of blood T cell repertoires in COVID-19. Clones were read by immunoSEQ multiplex PCR, and TCRdb kept only the in-frame ones, dropping some. Here the sample spans some 73,000 clones, 75% to 80% being singletons. Sequenced sample: peripheral blood. These receptors all come from a man between 65 and 85 years old with COVID-19, enrolled during active disease.

This clone was counted between two and nine times. The chain has TRBV18 and TRBJ2-7; 9 nucleotides align to TRBD1. The CDR3 sequence is 15 residues long. Germline CDR1 KGHSH, CDR2 LQKENI. V lost 5 bases to trimming and J lost 6 bases; unmatched junction nucleotides: 11. CDR3 amino acids: CASSNLQGAQGEQYF. The CDR3 DNA is TGTGCCAGCTCAAACCTACAGGGGGCGCAGGGCGAGCAGTACTTC.

This clone was picked up one time. V and J are TRBV28 and TRBJ1-1; D unresolved. V lost 7 bases, J lost 1 base, and 10 bases lay in between. The CDR3 has 13 residues. The germline V gene has CDR1 MDHEN and CDR2 SYDVKM. Written as DNA, the CDR3 is TGTGCCAGCATTGCACAGCCGAACACTGAAGCTTTCTTT. It codes for CASIAQPNTEAFF.

The chain carries TRBV7-9 and TRBJ1-4; a possible D gene is TRBD1 (5 bases). This CDR3 contains 17 residues. The germline CDR1 and CDR2 sequences are SEHNR and FQNEAQ (reference sequence). V lost 5 bases and J lost 0, with 16 bases in between. In DNA form, the CDR3 reads TGTGCCAGCAGCCCCGCGGGGGGTAGGGCAACTAATGAAAAACTGTTTTTT. Translated: CASSPAGGRATNEKLFF.

The chain carries TRBV5-4 and TRBJ2-1; D is perhaps TRBD2 (5 bases). Trimming removed 5 bases from V and 9 bases from J, with 9 bases in between. Germline V gives CDR1 SGHNT, CDR2 YYREEE (reference sequence). This CDR3 is built from 11 residues. In nucleotides, the CDR3 is TGTGCCAGCAGGCGAGAGGGTGAGCAGTTCTTC. Amino acids: CASRREGEQFF.

The chain is built from TRBV4-2 and TRBJ1-1, with D tentatively TRBD1 (5 bases). The germline V gene encodes CDR1 LGHNA and CDR2 YNFKEQ. Trimming took 1 base from V and 0 from J, leaving 9 bases between them. The CDR3 contains 15 residues. The CDR3 region is CASSQGTGMNTEAFF. The CDR3 coding sequence is TGTGCCAGCAGCCAAGGTACAGGAATGAACACTGAAGCTTTCTTT.

This chain uses TRBV29-1 with TRBJ2-6; the D gene is possibly TRBD2 (6 bases). This CDR3 contains 14 residues. V lost 3 bases, J lost 0 bases, and 6 bases lay in between. CDR1 is SQVTM and CDR2 is ANQGSEA in the germline V gene. The chain's CDR3 is CSVERDSGANVLTF. The CDR3 DNA reads TGCAGCGTTGAGCGGGACTCTGGGGCCAACGTCCTGACTTTC.

This clone has more than one count but fewer than ten. This chain uses TRBV9 with TRBJ2-5; 12 nucleotides align to TRBD2. This CDR3 region has 18 residues. CDR1 and CDR2 (germline): SGDLS, YYNGEE. V shed 4 bases and J 4 bases; nucleotides not matched to a gene: 14. CDR3 sequence (DNA): TGTGCCAGCAGCTCAAGAATCGCTAGCGGGAGGGCCTTAGAGACCCAGTACTTC. It encodes CASSSRIASGRALETQYF.

The chain joins TRBV30 to TRBJ1-2; D not certain. The CDR3 extends over 13 amino acids. The germline V and J ends were trimmed by 7 bases and 0 bases, with 12 bases remaining between them. Germline CDR1 and CDR2: GTSNPN and SVGIG (reference sequence). The CDR3 reads CASTGRANYGYTF. The CDR3 DNA reads as TGTGCCTCTACGGGGAGGGCTAACTATGGCTACACCTTC. Full variable domain (outside the CDR3, taken from reference TRBV30 and TRBJ1-2): SQTIHQWPATLVQPVGSPLSLECTVEGTSNPNLYWYRQAAGRGLQLLFYSVGIGQISSEVPQNLSASRPQDRQFILSSKKLLLSDSGFYLCASTGRANYGYTFGSGTRLTVV.

The V call is TRBV7-2, the J call TRBJ2-3; 10 nucleotides match TRBD2. The CDR3 loop spans 17 amino acids. J gave up 0 bases and V 1 base, and 4 bases lay outside the gene matches. Germline V gene sequence: CDR1 SGHTA, CDR2 FQGNSA. CDR3 nucleotides: TGTGCCAGCAGCTTAGGGGCGACTAGCGGGAGCACAGATACGCAGTATTTT. Protein sequence: CASSLGATSGSTDTQYF.

J is TRBJ1-4 and V is TRBV5-4, with 7 nucleotides matching TRBD1. The CDR3 loop spans 14 amino acids. J was trimmed by 6 bases and V by 4 bases; bases with no gene match: 6. The germline gives CDR1 SGHNT, CDR2 YYREEE (reference sequence). This CDR3 is CASSRDRVDEKLFF. The CDR3 region has the DNA TGTGCCAGCAGCCGTGACAGGGTGGATGAAAAACTGTTTTTT.

V and J are TRBV7-2 and TRBJ2-1; 14 nucleotides match TRBD2. This CDR3 is built from 19 residues. With 4 bases clipped from V and 0 bases from J, the junction kept 8 bases outside the gene matches. Germline V lookup: CDR1 SGHTA, CDR2 FQGNSA. CDR3 coding DNA: TGTGCCAGCAGCTCCCTCGGACTAGCGGGAGGATACTCCTACAATGAGCAGTTCTTC. The encoded protein is CASSSLGLAGGYSYNEQFF.

The sample holds many counts of this clone. The J gene is TRBJ1-2, the V gene TRBV5-1; D might be TRBD1 (5 bases). This CDR3 comprises 13 residues. CDR1 and CDR2 (germline): SGHRS, YFSETQ. Trimming pared 0 bases from V and 3 bases from J, leaving 6 bases between. CDR3 region: CASSLAGDYGYTF. In nucleotides, the CDR3 is TGCGCCAGCAGCTTGGCGGGGGACTATGGCTACACCTTC.

As regards this clone: Other DNA sequences in the same sample also yield this CDR3. This sequence joins TRBV6-1 and TRBJ2-7, with 10 bases that match TRBD2. The CDR3 is 15 residues long. Trimming cost V 3 bases and J 2 bases; bases outside gene matches: 4. In germline, CDR1 is MNHNS, CDR2 SASEGT. CDR3 bases: TGTGCCAGCAGTGAGATAGCGGGAGGACCCTACGAGCAGTACTTC. Translation gives CASSEIAGGPYEQYF.

This clone showed up just once. V and J are TRBV19 and TRBJ1-5, with 9 positions matching TRBD1. Trimming removed 3 bases from V and 7 bases from J; junction bases left unmatched: 7. The CDR3 is 15 amino acids. The germline gives CDR1 LNHDA, CDR2 SQIVND (reference sequence). The CDR3 here is CASSMNRGQEQPQHF. CDR3 nucleotides: TGTGCCAGTAGTATGAACAGGGGGCAGGAACAGCCCCAGCATTTT.

The CDR3 here is CASSIWRGSYNEQFF. In DNA form, the CDR3 reads TGTGCCAGTAGTATCTGGCGGGGTTCCTACAATGAGCAGTTCTTC. V gene TRBV19 combines with J gene TRBJ2-1, with D possibly matching TRBD2 (6 bases). Germline lookup yields CDR1 LNHDA and CDR2 SQIVND (reference sequence). V was clipped by 3 bases and J by 1 base, with 10 bases between them. The CDR3 is 15 amino acids.

This clone was seen a handful of times. The V call is TRBV5-1, the J call TRBJ1-2, with TRBD1 identical over 7 bases. CDR1 and CDR2 from the germline V gene are SGHRS and YFSETQ. Germline trimming cut 4 bases from V and 0 bases from J; bases unmatched to any gene: 9. The CDR3 extends over 16 amino acids. CDR3 nucleotide sequence: TGCGCCAGCAGCACAAACTCGGACAGGACTAACTATGGCTACACCTTC. This translates into CASSTNSDRTNYGYTF.

The chain couples TRBV11-2 to TRBJ1-2, with TRBD1 identical over 8 bases. Trimming at V came to 4 bases and at J to 5 bases, leaving 12 bases not matched to a gene. The CDR3 sequence is 16 residues long. Per the germline V gene, CDR1 is SGHAT and CDR2 is FQNNGV. CDR3 nucleotide sequence: TGTGCCAGCAGCTCCCAGAGGACAGGGAGGGAATATGGCTACACCTTC. It specifies CASSSQRTGREYGYTF. Combining the CDR3 with reference TRBV11-2 and TRBJ1-2 gives the whole variable domain EAGVAQSPRYKIIEKRQSVAFWCNPISGHATLYWYQQILGQGPKLLIQFQNNGVVDDSQLPKDRFSAERLKGVDSTLKIQPAKLEDSAVYLCASSSQRTGREYGYTFGSGTRLTVV.

This clone was seen a few times. This chain links TRBV4-3 with TRBJ2-1; TRBD2 matches 7 bases. The germline gives CDR1 LGHNA, CDR2 YSLEER. CDR3 length: 15 residues. With 1 base clipped from V and 5 bases from J, the junction kept 5 bases outside the gene matches. The CDR3 DNA reads as TGCGCCAGCAGCCAAGTGGGACTAATCCACAATGAGCAGTTCTTC. It translates to CASSQVGLIHNEQFF.

The chain has TRBV18 and TRBJ2-5; 7 bases agree with TRBD1. The CDR3 spans 15 residues. J gave up 1 base and V 3 bases, and 5 bases lay outside the gene matches. Germline CDR1 KGHSH, CDR2 LQKENI. The CDR3 region is CASSPRTGIQETQYF. The CDR3 DNA is TGTGCCAGCTCACCGAGGACAGGAATCCAAGAGACCCAGTACTTC.

V usage is TRBV18 and J usage is TRBJ1-3; unclear D gene. Trimming cost V 3 bases and J 3 bases, with 12 bases left between them. The CDR3 length is 15 residues. Germline V gives CDR1 KGHSH, CDR2 LQKENI. Written as DNA, the CDR3 is TGTGCCAGCTCACCTAATTCCGGGGTTGGAAACACCATATATTTT. This gives the protein CASSPNSGVGNTIYF. Complete variable domain (other parts from reference TRBV18 and TRBJ1-3): NAGVMQNPRHLVRRRGQEARLRCSPMKGHSHVYWYRQLPEEGLKFMVYLQKENIIDESGMPKERFSAEFPKEGPSILRIQQVVRGDSAAYFCASSPNSGVGNTIYFGEGSWLTVV.

The chain links TRBV7-3 to TRBJ2-1; TRBD1 agrees at 9 bases. The CDR3 length is 14 residues. Germline lookup yields CDR1 SGHTA and CDR2 FQGTGA. V gave up 4 bases and J gave up 9 bases; unmatched junction bases: 7. The CDR3 nucleotides read TGTGCCAGCAGCTCCGGGACAGGGTTCGTTGAGCAGTTCTTC. Protein sequence: CASSSGTGFVEQFF.

V usage is TRBV5-1 and J usage is TRBJ1-2; TRBD1 agrees at 7 bases. There are 14 residues in the CDR3. V lost 0 bases and J lost 6; bases outside the gene matches: 5. The germline CDR1 and CDR2 sequences are SGHRS and YFSETQ. CDR3 in DNA: TGCGCCAGCAGCTTGGACAGGGGTTATAATGGCTACACCTTC. Translating it yields CASSLDRGYNGYTF.

In DNA, the CDR3 is TGTGCCAGCAGCCCGTGGGACAGGGAAAACTATGGCTACACCTTC. It is translated as CASSPWDRENYGYTF. V gene TRBV7-9 combines with J gene TRBJ1-2; 9 bases line up with TRBD1. J was trimmed by 2 bases and V by 5 bases; bases with no gene match: 6. This CDR3 has 15 residues. CDR1 SEHNR and CDR2 FQNEAQ come from the germline V gene (reference sequence).

The chain joins TRBV9 to TRBJ2-3; the D is unclear. Germline-derived CDR1 and CDR2 are SGDLS and YYNGEE. The CDR3 is made up of 14 amino acids. The V gene lost 0 bases and the J gene lost 3 bases, with 8 bases spanning the gap. CDR3 bases: TGTGCCAGCAGCGTAGCGTCTCTTACAGATACGCAGTATTTT. It yields the protein CASSVASLTDTQYF.

This rearrangement joins TRBV29-1 to TRBJ2-5; TRBD1 is a possible D gene (6 bases). Trimming left V 6 bases short and J 1 base short, with 21 bases between. The CDR3 consists of 16 residues. From germline, CDR1 is SQVTM and CDR2 ANQGSEA. The CDR3 coding sequence is TGCAGCGTCCTCCCGTTAGACCGGGACATCCAAGAGACCCAGTACTTC. Protein sequence: CSVLPLDRDIQETQYF. The variable domain in full, completed from reference TRBV29-1 and TRBJ2-5, reads SAVISQKPSRDICQRGTSLTIQCQVDSQVTMMFWYRQQPGQSLTLIATANQGSEATYESGFVIDKFPISRPNLTFSTLTVSNMSPEDSSIYLCSVLPLDRDIQETQYFGPGTRLLVL.

The J gene is TRBJ2-1, the V gene TRBV27; TRBD1 matches 9 bases. After removal of 6 bases from V and 4 bases from J, the junction contained 7 bases not matched to a gene. The CDR3 runs 15 residues. From germline, CDR1 is MNHEY and CDR2 SMNVEV (reference sequence). The CDR3 nucleotides read TGTGCCAGCAGACTGGGACAGGGAGATTACAATGAGCAGTTCTTC. Translation gives CASRLGQGDYNEQFF.

The V gene is TRBV2, the J gene TRBJ1-4, with 7 bases that match TRBD1. V shed 4 bases and J 1 base; nucleotides not matched to a gene: 3. Per germline, CDR1 SNHLY and CDR2 FYNNEI. CDR3 length: 15 amino acids. The CDR3: CASSGQGLTNEKLFF. In DNA form, the CDR3 reads TGTGCCAGCAGTGGACAGGGCTTAACTAATGAAAAACTGTTTTTT.

The chain joins TRBV5-5 to TRBJ1-3; weak D call: TRBD1 (6 bases). The CDR3 runs to 15 residues. Trimming took 5 bases from V and 0 from J, leaving 12 bases between them. Germline CDR1 reads SGHKS; CDR2 reads YYEKEE (reference sequence). The CDR3 loop is CASSPDRNSGNTIYF. The CDR3 bases are TGTGCCAGCAGTCCTGACAGGAACTCTGGAAACACCATATATTTT.

The chain carries TRBV24-1 and TRBJ1-3; no firm D call. From germline, CDR1 is KGHDR and CDR2 SFDVKD. Deletions cut 2 bases from V and 7 bases from J, with 11 bases between. The CDR3 length is 14 residues. The chain's CDR3 is CATSDWGRENTIYF. DNA for the CDR3: TGTGCCACCAGTGATTGGGGTAGGGAGAACACCATATATTTT.

V usage is TRBV19 and J usage is TRBJ2-7; TRBD2 agrees at 12 bases. There are 15 residues in the CDR3. The V and J ends lost 5 bases and 3 bases, in that order; junction bases with no gene match: 5. Germline assignment: CDR1 LNHDA and CDR2 SQIVND (reference sequence). The CDR3 reads CASSPRLAGDYEQYF. The CDR3 coding sequence is TGTGCCAGTAGTCCCCGACTAGCGGGAGACTACGAGCAGTACTTC.